This passage covers 21 T cell receptor beta chains from one sample sequenced in a study of T cell repertoires in cytomegalovirus infection (dated by TCRdb to between 2018 and 2021). The run used an Illumina HiSeq 1500. In-frame beta chains were kept once TCRdb had trimmed the public reads at Q25 with fastp and called clones with MiXCR. Every entry covers one CDR3 protein and lists the most common genes and DNA from its rows. This sample holds some 450,000 distinct CDR3 sequences; about a third were observed only once. Approximately 15% of the sample goes to the ten largest clones. Sequenced: PBMCs. These receptors were collected from a human donor in good health (CMV status not recorded). Some clones in this sample may be carry-over from other donors' samples.

The chain has TRBV19 and TRBJ2-3; 8 nucleotides agree with TRBD2. In germline, CDR1 is LNHDA, CDR2 SQIVND (reference sequence). This CDR3 has 18 amino acids. V dropped 0 bases and J dropped 0; count of bases not matched to a gene: 8. DNA of the CDR3: TGTGCCAGTAGTATAGATTTAGCGGGGACACGGAGCACAGATACGCAGTATTTT. The encoded protein is CASSIDLAGTRSTDTQYF.

On this clonotype: A clone one base away is much larger, so this may be a read error. This rearrangement joins TRBV28 to TRBJ2-7; TRBD1 aligns across 11 bases. This CDR3 comprises 15 residues. Germline loops: CDR1 MDHEN, CDR2 SYDVKM. The CDR3, as DNA: TGTTCCAGCAGTACGGCCGGGACAGGGGGCTACGAGCAGTACTTC. Translating it yields CSSSTAGTGGYEQYF. The full variable domain, its missing parts supplied by reference TRBV28 and TRBJ2-7, is DVKVTQSSRYLVKRTGEKVFLECVQDMDHENMFWYRQDPGLGLRLIYFSYDVKMKEKGDIPEGYSVSREKKERFSLILESASTNQTSMYLCSSSTAGTGGYEQYFGPGTRLTVT.

Turning to this clonotype: This may come from a read error, since a much larger clone is one base off. This rearrangement joins TRBV7-6 to TRBJ2-1; either TRBD1 or TRBD2 may supply D (5 bases each). Germline values: CDR1 SGHVS, CDR2 FNYEAQ. CDR3 length equals 18 residues. This CDR3 reads CGSSLVGRWGSSYNEQFF. CDR3 coding DNA: TGTGGCAGCAGCTTAGTGGGCCGGTGGGGGAGCTCCTACAATGAGCAGTTCTTC.

The chain joins TRBV11-2 to TRBJ2-7; D unclear. CDR1 and CDR2 from the germline V gene are SGHAT and FQNNGV. V lost 3 bases and J 6 bases, leaving 21 bases between the germline ends. The CDR3 extends over 16 amino acids. The CDR3 DNA follows: TGTGCCAGCAGCTTCTTGACCCTAACAATACGAGGCGAGCAGTACTTC. This gives the protein CASSFLTLTIRGEQYF.

This chain links TRBV6-8 with TRBJ2-5, with 7 bases lining up with TRBD1. Germline V lookup: CDR1 MNHGY, CDR2 SAAAGT. The V segment lost 0 bases and the J segment 3 bases; nucleotides outside the gene matches: 4. The CDR3 contains 15 residues. The CDR3 sequence is CASSYSGTVEETQYF. Written as DNA, the CDR3 is TGTGCCAGCAGTTACTCGGGGACAGTAGAAGAGACCCAGTACTTC.

V gene TRBV29-1 combines with J gene TRBJ2-3; 8 bases fit TRBD2. The CDR3 loop spans 12 amino acids. Trimming cost V 7 bases and J 6 bases; bases outside gene matches: 6. Germline-derived CDR1 and CDR2 are SQVTM and ANQGSEA. The CDR3 reads CSATRGGDTQYF. The CDR3 nucleotides read TGCAGCGCGACTCGCGGGGGGGATACGCAGTATTTT.

This sequence joins TRBV6-1 and TRBJ2-3; TRBD2 matches 10 bases. Per germline, CDR1 MNHNS and CDR2 SASEGT. There are 16 residues in the CDR3. Trimming cost V 6 bases and J 5 bases; bases outside gene matches: 11. The CDR3 DNA is TGTGCCAGCAGCCCTCTAGCGGGGGCGAGAGAAGATACGCAGTATTTT. It codes for CASSPLAGAREDTQYF.

This clonotype was counted at least ten times. V gene TRBV28 combines with J gene TRBJ2-6, with TRBD2 as a possible D gene (5 bases). Germline V gene lookup returns CDR1 MDHEN and CDR2 SYDVKM. The V end lost 10 bases, the J end lost 2 bases, and 18 bases lay between the germline ends. The CDR3 is 16 amino acids. The CDR3 nucleotides read TGTGCCACGGGAAGAAAGTCCTTGACTGGGGCCAACGTCCTGACTTTC. It encodes CATGRKSLTGANVLTF.

The chain is built from TRBV28 and TRBJ2-1, with D tentatively TRBD1 or TRBD2 (6 bases each). This CDR3 is built from 14 residues. Trimming took off 6 bases at V and 5 bases at J, with 14 bases between the two ends. CDR1 is MDHEN, CDR2 SYDVKM, per germline. DNA of the CDR3: TGTGCCAGCAGGGAGGGGGTGTCCCACAATGAGCAGTTCTTC. It encodes CASREGVSHNEQFF.

The CDR3 sequence: CASSNPGAGANVLTF. CDR3 bases: TGTGCCAGCAGTAATCCGGGCGCTGGGGCCAACGTCCTGACTTTC. The chain carries TRBV28 and TRBJ2-6, with D unclear. V lost 5 bases, J lost 2 bases, and 10 bases lay in between. Germline CDR1 and CDR2: MDHEN and SYDVKM. The CDR3 runs 15 residues. The whole variable domain, remainder taken from reference TRBV28 and TRBJ2-6, is DVKVTQSSRYLVKRTGEKVFLECVQDMDHENMFWYRQDPGLGLRLIYFSYDVKMKEKGDIPEGYSVSREKKERFSLILESASTNQTSMYLCASSNPGAGANVLTFGAGSRLTVL.

This clonotype was seen only a few times. This chain uses TRBV5-1 with TRBJ2-7; TRBD2 might be the D (5 bases). Looked up from germline, CDR1 is SGHRS and CDR2 is YFSETQ. This CDR3 has 17 residues. Trimming removed 1 base from V and 3 bases from J, with 20 bases in between. The CDR3 loop reads CASSLPPLATFFYEQYF. For the CDR3, the DNA is TGCGCCAGCAGCTTGCCCCCTCTAGCAACTTTTTTCTACGAGCAGTACTTC. Looking up the rest from reference TRBV5-1 and TRBJ2-7 gives the full variable domain: KAGVTQTPRYLIKTRGQQVTLSCSPISGHRSVSWYQQTPGQGLQFLFEYFSETQRNKGNFPGRFSGRQFSNSRSEMNVSTLELGDSALYLCASSLPPLATFFYEQYFGPGTRLTVT.

This clonotype has only a few counts. The chain uses TRBV12-3 or TRBV12-4 and TRBJ2-5; the D gene is possibly TRBD2 (6 bases). V was clipped by 6 bases and J by 3 bases, with 14 bases between them. This CDR3 is 14 amino acids long. The CDR3 sequence: CASSSRAGKETQYF. As DNA, the CDR3 is TGTGCCAGCAGCTCCCGGGCGGGGAAAGAGACCCAGTACTTC.

V and J are TRBV11-2 and TRBJ2-3; D is unresolved. Germline V lookup: CDR1 SGHAT, CDR2 FQNNGV. This CDR3 has 16 amino acids. The V end lost 3 bases, the J end lost 2 bases, and 15 bases lay between the germline ends. CDR3 loop: CASSLDYSYPTDTQYF. In DNA, the CDR3 is TGTGCCAGCAGCTTGGATTACAGTTACCCCACAGATACGCAGTATTTT.

As for this clonotype: An end of the junction differs from the germline gene, which may be a read error. The chain employs TRBV20-1 and TRBJ1-5; 8 bases line up with TRBD1. The germline V gene has CDR1 DFQATT and CDR2 SNEGSKA (reference sequence). This CDR3 is 17 amino acids long. CDR3 loop: CSASTRGRFNSNQPLHF. As DNA, the CDR3 is TGCAGTGCTAGTACCAGGGGGCGTTTTAATAGCAATCAGCCCCTGCATTTT.

The chain is built from TRBV19 and TRBJ2-1, with D unclear. Germline V CDR1 and CDR2: LNHDA, SQIVND (reference sequence). V lost 3 bases and J 4 bases, leaving 10 bases between the germline ends. The CDR3 totals 14 residues. This CDR3 is CASSMADGYNEQFF. DNA for the CDR3: TGTGCCAGTAGTATGGCGGACGGATACAATGAGCAGTTCTTC. Full variable domain (missing parts from reference TRBV19 and TRBJ2-1): DGGITQSPKYLFRKEGQNVTLSCEQNLNHDAMYWYRQDPGQGLRLIYYSQIVNDFQKGDIAEGYSVSREKKESFPLTVTSAQKNPTAFYLCASSMADGYNEQFFGPGTRLTVL.

The chain carries TRBV20-1 and TRBJ2-3; no reliable D call. CDR1 DFQATT and CDR2 SNEGSKA come from the germline V gene (reference sequence). Trimming removed 0 bases from V and 1 base from J, with 11 bases in between. The CDR3 consists of 15 residues. DNA for the CDR3: TGCAGTGCTAGAGATTCTAATACGGGCACAGATACGCAGTATTTT. This gives the protein CSARDSNTGTDTQYF.

This clonotype was counted between two and nine times. V and J are TRBV4-2 and TRBJ1-6, with D unresolved. V lost 3 bases and J 7 bases, leaving 16 bases between the germline ends. The germline gives CDR1 LGHNA, CDR2 YNFKEQ. This CDR3 comprises 16 residues. CDR3 DNA: TGTGCCAGCAGCCATGCCCTAAGTGCAGGCAATTCACCCCTCCACTTT. Translating gives CASSHALSAGNSPLHF.

Only a few counts were recorded for this clonotype. The rearrangement links TRBV28 to TRBJ2-3, with D maybe TRBD1 (6 bases). This CDR3 is built from 15 residues. V lost 3 bases and J lost 4, with 14 bases in between. Germline V gene data show CDR1 as MDHEN and CDR2 as SYDVKM. The CDR3, as DNA: TGTGCCAGCAGTTTCCGGGACATTTTTGCAGATACGCAGTATTTT. This gives the protein CASSFRDIFADTQYF.

The chain is built from TRBV12-3 or TRBV12-4 and TRBJ1-2, with a possible D match to TRBD1 (6 bases). V was pared by 2 bases and J by 4 bases, with 14 bases between. The CDR3 runs to 15 residues. The DNA of the CDR3 is TGTGCCAGCAGTTTAATCCAGGGGTGGTCCTATGGCTACACCTTC. Translated, it gives CASSLIQGWSYGYTF.

This rearrangement joins TRBV6-5 to TRBJ1-5; no clear D gene. V was shortened by 8 bases and J by 4 bases, with 12 bases between the two germline ends. There are 13 residues in the CDR3. Germline assignment: CDR1 MNHEY and CDR2 SVGAGI. CDR3 bases: TGTGCCAGCTCTACCGGCTGGAATCAGCCCCAGCATTTT. Its protein is CASSTGWNQPQHF.

This clonotype occurred a few times. The chain couples TRBV20-1 to TRBJ2-1, with D perhaps matching TRBD1 (5 bases). V was pared by 3 bases and J by 3 bases, with 21 bases between. The length of the CDR3 is 17 residues. CDR1 and CDR2 (germline): DFQATT, SNEGSKA (reference sequence). CDR3 DNA: TGCAGTGCTAGCGGACAAGGGCTGAGGAAAATCTACAATGAGCAGTTCTTC. It yields the protein CSASGQGLRKIYNEQFF.